Sequencing of this TCR beta chain was carried out in a study of blood T cell repertoires in COVID-19. Across the whole study: T cells, B-cell-depleted T cells, or PBMCs provided the cDNA or gDNA that served as material.

Germline loops: CDR1 MDHEN, CDR2 SYDVKM. The CDR3 is made up of 16 amino acids. After removal of 3 bases from V and 1 base from J, the junction contained 9 bases not matched to a gene. Recovery meant two consecutive negative NP/OP PCR tests, professional clearance, or resolved symptoms. Methods used by the authors: The authors estimated nucleated cell counts from reference gene primer amplification. Clones were read by immunoSEQ multiplex PCR, and TCRdb kept only the in-frame ones, dropping some. The V and J calls and the clone size are those of that table, but D and trimming were determined from the DNA. The sample includes around 190,000 clones, about nine tenths of them seen just once.

V gene TRBV28 combines with J gene TRBJ2-7, with TRBD1 matching over 7 bases. Sequencing was performed on PBMCs or T cells enriched from blood (not recorded which). The sequence was obtained from a woman under 30 who had recovered from COVID-19. The CDR3 nucleotides read TGTGCCAGCAGTTTCCCCTCGACAGGGCGGTCCTACGAGCAGTACTTC. It yields the protein CASSFPSTGRSYEQYF.